This T cell receptor beta chain was recorded in a study of blood T cell repertoires in COVID-19. Study information: The United States, Italy and Spain were the sources of the acute and convalescent COVID-19 samples. The analysed material was cDNA or gDNA that came from T cells, B-cell-depleted T cells, or PBMCs.

Trimming took 0 bases from V and 4 from J; bases not matched to a gene: 5. The CDR3 extends over 15 amino acids. Looked up from germline, CDR1 is LNHDA and CDR2 is SQIVND (reference sequence). In Seattle, patients joined the study during active infection and were tracked longitudinally. In the original workflow: Scientists estimated how many nucleated cells there were by amplifying reference gene primers. Libraries were prepared by immunoSEQ multiplex PCR; TCRdb keeps only in-frame clonotypes and omits some of them. The V and J calls and clone size were taken over from that table, and D and trimming were inferred from the DNA. The table lists approximately 63,000 clones, approximately 90% of them singletons.

This TCR was recovered from a woman in her sixties with COVID-19, enrolled during active disease. Sequenced input: peripheral blood. The chain combines TRBV19 with TRBJ1-2; 7 nucleotides agree with TRBD1. For the CDR3, the DNA is TGTGCCAGTAGTATAGAACAGGGGCGGGGCTATGGCTACACCTTC. Translating it yields CASSIEQGRGYGYTF.